This TCR beta chain was captured in a study of brain metastases from non-small cell lung cancer. The CDR3 runs to 13 residues. The J segment lost 8 bases and the V segment lost 10 bases, leaving 11 bases of the junction unmatched. Germline-derived CDR1 and CDR2 are MNHEY and SVGAGI. The table came from immunoSEQ multiplex PCR; TCRdb's copy has only in-frame clones and leaves some out. The sample yields 950 or so clones, 89% seen once. V gene TRBV6-5 combines with J gene TRBJ2-1; 7 nucleotides line up with TRBD1. Specimen: tumor-adjacent normal tissue. The clonotype was recovered from a donor at least 40 years old with non-small cell lung cancer. In DNA form, the CDR3 reads TGTGCCAACAGCCTTCTAGGGGGCGATGAGCAGTTCTTC. Translation: CANSLLGGDEQFF.